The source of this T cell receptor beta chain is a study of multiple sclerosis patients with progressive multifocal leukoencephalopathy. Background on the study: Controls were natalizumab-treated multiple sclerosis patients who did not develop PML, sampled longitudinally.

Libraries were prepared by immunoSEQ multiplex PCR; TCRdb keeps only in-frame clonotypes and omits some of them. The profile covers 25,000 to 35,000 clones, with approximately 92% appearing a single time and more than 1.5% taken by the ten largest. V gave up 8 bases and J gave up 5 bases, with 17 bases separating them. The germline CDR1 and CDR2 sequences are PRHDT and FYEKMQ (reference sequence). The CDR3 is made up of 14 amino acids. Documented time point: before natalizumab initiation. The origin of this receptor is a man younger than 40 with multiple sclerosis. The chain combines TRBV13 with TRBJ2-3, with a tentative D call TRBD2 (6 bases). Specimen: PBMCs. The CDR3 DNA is TGTGCCAGCGAACCCGGGACTGGGGAAGATACGCAGTATTTT. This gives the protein CASEPGTGEDTQYF.